This T cell receptor (beta chain) appears in the sequencing data of a study of CD8 T cells in Susac syndrome. For this clonotype: The target antigen is unknown.

With random hexamers, reverse transcription was performed on about 0.45 to 1 ug of RNA. Each CDR3 protein is one row after TCRdb ran MiXCR on the immunoSEQ multiplex PCR reads. The sample contains about 150,000 distinct CDR3 sequences, roughly 96% of which appear only once. Notes on the study in general: The authors found no clonal expansion in Susac syndrome CD4+ T cell repertoires.

Trimming took off 4 bases at V and 2 bases at J, with 7 bases between the two ends. The germline gives CDR1 DFQATT, CDR2 SNEGSKA (reference sequence). The CDR3 has 12 residues. The specimen was CD4+ T cells from PBMCs. J is TRBJ2-3 and V is TRBV20-1; D unclear. The clonotype comes from a human donor with Susac syndrome. CDR3 sequence: CSATLVTDTQYF. DNA of the CDR3: TGCAGTGCTACACTGGTCACAGATACGCAGTATTTT.